A selection of T cell receptor beta chains follows, all from one sample in a study of T cells in Graves' hyperthyroidism and ophthalmopathy. Using its own MiXCR run on the multiplex PCR reads, TCRdb lists one record per CDR3 protein. The sample carries about 350,000 distinct CDR3 sequences, about a sixth recorded once. The sequenced sample consisted of blood. Receptors were obtained from a woman in her twenties or thirties with Graves' hyperthyroidism that later progressed to Graves' ophthalmopathy. CDR3s include the opening cysteine and the closing phenylalanine or tryptophan. A D gene is named only where the DNA matches it firmly. Clone size is stated in some rows and not others, as once, few, many or a class when expanded.

DNA,CDR3,J,V,D,size
TGTGCCAGCAGCTTGCGACTAGCGGGGCTCACAGATACGCAGTATTTT,CASSLRLAGLTDTQYF,TRBJ2-3,TRBV7-2,TRBD2,many
TGTGCCAGCAGATTTGGTGGACAGGGATCTGAAAAACTGTTTTTT,CASRFGGQGSEKLFF,TRBJ1-4,TRBV2,TRBD1,many
TGTGCCAGCAGCCCCCCGGGACAGGGGGCGATAGTTGATGGCTACACCTTC,CASSPPGQGAIVDGYTF,TRBJ1-2,TRBV27,TRBD1,.
TGTGCCAGCAGTGAATGGAAGGGGGGACAGGAGACCCAGTACTTC,CASSEWKGGQETQYF,TRBJ2-5,TRBV2,.,many
TGCGCCAGCAGCTTGACCCTACGAGGTGGCTACACCTTC,CASSLTLRGGYTF,TRBJ1-2,TRBV5-1,.,many
TGCGCCAGCACGCGGCTGGGACAGGGTTCGGGAAACACTGAAGCTTTCTTT,CASTRLGQGSGNTEAFF,TRBJ1-1,TRBV5-1,TRBD1,.
TGTGCCATCAGTGGCCGTTCGAGCTCCTACAATGAGCAGTTCTTC,CAISGRSSSYNEQFF,TRBJ2-1,TRBV10-3,.,.
TGTGCCAGCAGTCAAAGAGTACAGGGGGATAACACTGAAGCTTTCTTT,CASSQRVQGDNTEAFF,TRBJ1-1,TRBV5-6,TRBD1,many
TGTGCCAGCAGCAAGGGACTAGGGTTGAACACCGGGGAGCTGGTTTTT,CASSKGLGLNTGELVF,TRBJ2-2,TRBV6-1,TRBD2,.
TGTGCCAGCAGCTTCCGATCAGGGGTTTTGTACGAGCAGTACTTC,CASSFRSGVLYEQYF,TRBJ2-7,TRBV5-6,.,.
TGTGCCAGCAGATTTGACAGCAACGAGCAGTACTTC,CASRFDSNEQYF,TRBJ2-7,TRBV7-9,.,many
TGTGCCAGCAGCTCGTTCCGGGAGTCAGAGACCCAGTACTTC,CASSSFRESETQYF,TRBJ2-5,TRBV7-9,.,many
TGCAGTGCCGGACTAGCGGGAGGGGTCTACGAGCAGTACTTC,CSAGLAGGVYEQYF,TRBJ2-7,TRBV20-1,TRBD2,many
TGTGCCAGCAGTGAATCTAGCGGGGCTTACTACAATGAGCAGTTCTTC,CASSESSGAYYNEQFF,TRBJ2-1,TRBV6-1,TRBD2,.
TGTGCCATTAATGGACTAGCGGGAGGGCCCAGGAGTGATGAGCAGTTCTTC,CAINGLAGGPRSDEQFF,TRBJ2-1,TRBV10-3,TRBD2,.
TGTGCCAGCAGTGGACGAGGTGGGATCACCTACAATGAGCAGTTCTTC,CASSGRGGITYNEQFF,TRBJ2-1,TRBV12-3/TRBV12-4,.,many
TGTGCCAGCAGTCTTTTCAGTCTATCGAAGGCTAGGGGCACCGGGGAGCTGTTTTTT,CASSLFSLSKARGTGELFF,TRBJ2-2,TRBV28,.,many
TGTGCCAGCAGGCTTAGGGACAGGGGGCTTATGACTGAAGCTTTCTTT,CASRLRDRGLMTEAFF,TRBJ1-1,TRBV28,TRBD1,.
TGTGCCAGCAGCCAAGATTTAGGGGGGCCCTACAATGAGCAGTTCTTC,CASSQDLGGPYNEQFF,TRBJ2-1,TRBV3-1,.,.
TGTGCCATCAGGGGGCCGCTCTACGAGCAGTACTTC,CAIRGPLYEQYF,TRBJ2-7,TRBV10-3,.,few
TGTGCCAGCACCTTGACGGGCGGCGAGCAGTTCTTC,CASTLTGGEQFF,TRBJ2-1,TRBV12-3/TRBV12-4,.,.
TGTGCCAGCACCTTATTGCGGGAGGATGAGCAGTTCTTC,CASTLLREDEQFF,TRBJ2-1,TRBV6-9,TRBD2,few